This paragraph covers one T cell receptor (beta chain) sequence. The data derive from a study of radiotherapy plus CTLA-4 blockade in lung cancer. Clones were read by immunoSEQ multiplex PCR, and TCRdb kept only the in-frame ones, dropping some. The sample consists of 55,000 to 65,000 clones, around 76% of them appearing once. The source of this sequence is a human donor with non-small cell lung cancer who had a complete response to radiotherapy plus ipilimumab. The material was peripheral blood, obtained from a patient treated with radiotherapy plus ipilimumab.

The chain's CDR3 is CASGPPGHTPTAKNIQYF. The CDR3 nucleotides are TGTGCCAGCGGGCCTCCGGGACACACCCCTACAGCCAAAAACATTCAGTACTTC. V is TRBV21-1 and J is TRBJ2-4; the table's D call of TRBD1 was not tested on the DNA. TRBV21-1 is a listed pseudogene. The CDR3 extends over 18 amino acids.